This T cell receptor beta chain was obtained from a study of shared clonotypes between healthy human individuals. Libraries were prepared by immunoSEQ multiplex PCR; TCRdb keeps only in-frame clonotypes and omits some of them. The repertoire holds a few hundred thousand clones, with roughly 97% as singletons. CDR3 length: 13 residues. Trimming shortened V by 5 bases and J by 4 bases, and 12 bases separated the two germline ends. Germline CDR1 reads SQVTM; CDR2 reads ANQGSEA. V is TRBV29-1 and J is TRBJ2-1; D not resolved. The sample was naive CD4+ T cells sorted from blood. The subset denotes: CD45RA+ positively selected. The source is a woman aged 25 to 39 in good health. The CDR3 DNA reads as TGCAGCGTTTCCTCACAGCAGTACAATGAGCAGTTCTTC. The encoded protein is CSVSSQQYNEQFF.